Shown below are 14 T cell receptor beta chains from a single sample sequenced in a study of spatial heterogeneity in lung cancer. Time point meaning: sample taken at primary tumor resection. TCRdb ran MiXCR on the 5' RACE reads and lists one entry per CDR3 protein. The profile shows some 16,000 distinct CDR3 sequences, roughly 7.1% of them singletons. These TCRs' antigens remain unknown. Broader study findings: For expanded intratumoral alpha and beta TCRs, counts tracked tumor mutation counts.

This material consisted of lung tumor tissue, taken at surgery. The receptors were sampled from a female donor with early-stage non-small cell lung cancer.

In this sample, this clonotype turned up many times. This beta chain lies outside the target of a library built for alpha chains; its clone size means little. V usage is TRBV30 and J usage is TRBJ1-5, with D uncertain. The CDR3 runs to 13 residues. CDR1 and CDR2 (germline): GTSNPN, SVGIG (reference sequence). Trimming removed 0 bases from V and 4 bases from J, with 7 bases in between. CDR3 loop: CAWSVTNNQPQHF. The DNA for the CDR3 is TGTGCCTGGAGTGTCACCAATAATCAGCCCCAGCATTTT.

This clonotype was detected ten times or more. A library made for alpha chains picked up this beta chain off target, so its size means little. V gene TRBV12-3 or TRBV12-4 combines with J gene TRBJ1-1, with D tentatively TRBD1 (5 bases). The CDR3 totals 14 residues. V dropped 2 bases and J dropped 0 bases, with 7 bases sitting between them. The CDR3 reads CASSLPDMNTEAFF. The CDR3 DNA follows: TGTGCCAGCAGTTTACCGGACATGAACACTGAAGCTTTCTTT.

In its sample, this clonotype was seen many times. This beta chain is an unintended read in a library built for alpha chains; its size means little. This chain joins TRBV7-8 and TRBJ1-1; unclear D gene. CDR3 length equals 14 residues. The germline V gene encodes CDR1 SGHVS and CDR2 FQNEAQ. V lost 5 bases, J lost 3 bases, and 13 bases lay in between. Here the CDR3 DNA reads TGTGCCAGCAGCCTCACGAGGGTCGACACTGAAGCTTTCTTT. This sequence encodes CASSLTRVDTEAFF.

This clonotype was seen at least ten times. A library prepared for alpha chains yielded this beta chain as an off-target read; its size is of little meaning. The rearrangement uses TRBV6-6 and TRBJ2-5; 10 nucleotides align to TRBD1. The CDR3 covers 15 residues. V lost 2 bases, J lost 5 bases, and 5 bases stayed unmatched. Germline V CDR1 and CDR2: MNHNY, SVGAGI (reference sequence). This chain's CDR3 is CASSYPTGGSETQYF. The CDR3 DNA reads as TGTGCCAGCAGTTACCCGACAGGGGGCTCGGAGACCCAGTACTTC.

With regard to this clonotype: Because this beta chain is a stray read in a library intended to capture alpha chains, its abundance should not be given much weight. The V call is TRBV7-3, the J call TRBJ2-1; 14 bases agree with TRBD2. This CDR3 comprises 14 residues. Germline V CDR1 and CDR2: SGHTA, FQGTGA. The junction had 0 bases not matched to a gene; V was cut back by 3 bases and J by 8 bases. The CDR3 region has the DNA TGTGCCAGCAGCTTGGGACTAGCGGGGGATGAGCAGTTCTTC. Its translation: CASSLGLAGDEQFF.

This clonotype has a count of ten or more. A library prepared for alpha chains yielded this beta chain as an off-target read; its size is of little meaning. DNA of the CDR3: TGCAGCGTTCTGAGCCCCAACCGCAATGAGCAGTTCTTC. This encodes CSVLSPNRNEQFF. V is TRBV29-1 and J is TRBJ2-1; D uncertain. Germline V gene data show CDR1 as SQVTM and CDR2 as ANQGSEA. V shed 5 bases and J shed 6 bases, with 14 bases lying between them. The CDR3 is made up of 13 amino acids.

Regarding this clonotype: A library made for alpha chains picked up this beta chain off target, so its size means little. The chain links TRBV7-6 to TRBJ2-7; D ambiguous. V lost 6 bases, J lost 3 bases, and 15 bases lay in between. CDR3 size: 14 residues. The germline gives CDR1 SGHVS, CDR2 FNYEAQ. CDR3 bases: TGTGCCAGCAGGGTCCGGCGCGTGAGCTACGAGCAGTACTTC. As protein: CASRVRRVSYEQYF.

This clonotype was counted ten times or more. The size of this beta chain means little, since it is a stray read in a library made for alpha chains. The chain is built from TRBV7-2 and TRBJ2-5; maybe TRBD1 (6 bases). The CDR3 is made up of 13 amino acids. Trimming shortened V by 5 bases and J by 2 bases, and 9 bases separated the two germline ends. Germline V gene data show CDR1 as SGHTA and CDR2 as FQGNSA. The CDR3 region has the DNA TGTGCCAGCAGCGAGGGGGAACAAGAGACCCAGTACTTC. It codes for CASSEGEQETQYF.

On this clonotype itself: Because the library targeted alpha chains, this beta chain is an off-target read whose size means little. The chain combines TRBV2 with TRBJ1-5; TRBD1 is a possible D gene (5 bases). The CDR3 sequence is 14 residues long. Germline V gene lookup returns CDR1 SNHLY and CDR2 FYNNEI. V lost 4 bases, J lost 0 bases, and 7 bases lay in between. This CDR3 reads CASSVGASNQPQHF. The DNA of the CDR3 is TGTGCCAGCAGTGTAGGGGCTAGCAATCAGCCCCAGCATTTT.

In this sample, this clonotype turned up many times. As an off-target read in a library built for alpha chains, this beta chain has a frequency of little significance. The chain has TRBV7-8 and TRBJ2-5; TRBD2 matches at 10 bases. V lost 5 bases and J lost 7; bases outside the gene matches: 19. Germline assignment: CDR1 SGHVS and CDR2 FQNEAQ. The CDR3 extends over 18 amino acids. The CDR3 reads CASSTQTSGPNSFRTQYF. The CDR3, as DNA: TGTGCCAGCAGCACCCAGACTAGCGGGCCTAATTCTTTTAGGACCCAGTACTTC.

This clonotype came up many times. This beta chain is off target for a library built for alpha chains, so its abundance means little. The chain carries TRBV7-2 and TRBJ2-7, with 10 bases identical to TRBD2. The CDR3 has 17 residues. J lost 0 bases, V lost 7 bases, and 12 bases had no gene match. Germline CDR1 SGHTA, CDR2 FQGNSA. CDR3 DNA sequence: TGTGCCAGCACCGATCCGAAAGCGGGGGGGAACTCCTACGAGCAGTACTTC. Its protein product is CASTDPKAGGNSYEQYF. Drawing the rest from reference TRBV7-2 and TRBJ2-7, the complete variable domain is GAGVSQSPSNKVTEKGKDVELRCDPISGHTALYWYRQSLGQGLEFLIYFQGNSAPDKSGLPSDRFSAERTGGSVSTLTIQRTQQEDSAVYLCASTDPKAGGNSYEQYFGPGTRLTVT.

This clonotype was picked up many times. Found in a library prepared for alpha chains, this beta chain is an off-target read, and its abundance has little meaning. The V call is TRBV7-2, the J call TRBJ2-5; 9 bases line up with TRBD2. With V trimmed by 4 bases and J by 5 bases, 8 bases remained unmatched. The CDR3 length is 15 residues. CDR1 is SGHTA, CDR2 FQGNSA, per germline. CDR3 bases: TGTGCCAGCAGCTACTCGCGGGGGGGCCCGGAGACCCAGTACTTC. This sequence encodes CASSYSRGGPETQYF.

This clonotype was observed many times. A library made for alpha chains picked up this beta chain off target, so its size means little. The chain couples TRBV12-3 or TRBV12-4 to TRBJ1-4; no clear D gene. V was shortened by 5 bases and J by 7 bases, with 11 bases between the two germline ends. The CDR3 is made up of 13 amino acids. The CDR3 is CASSLSGGEKLFF. For the CDR3, the DNA is TGTGCCAGCAGTCTGTCTGGCGGTGAAAAACTGTTTTTT.

The table lists this clonotype with many counts. A library made for alpha chains picked up this beta chain off target, so its size means little. The chain uses TRBV20-1 and TRBJ1-5; no firm D call. This CDR3 spans 14 amino acids. The V gene's germline CDR1 is DFQATT and CDR2 SNEGSKA (reference sequence). Trimming pared 4 bases from V and 4 bases from J, leaving 14 bases between. CDR3 amino acids: CSAMEPRPNQPQHF. The CDR3 DNA sequence: TGCAGTGCTATGGAGCCCAGACCTAATCAGCCCCAGCATTTT.